This passage covers 27 T cell receptor beta chains from one sample sequenced in a study of tumor-infiltrating lymphocytes in primary liver carcinoma (dated by TCRdb to 2016 to 2017). The instrument given in TCRdb is Illumina HiSeq 2500. Starting from about 500 ng total RNA, TCRbeta-specific cDNA was produced by reverse transcription with a constant-region primer and ProtoScript II reverse transcriptase. TCRbeta libraries were built with three nested multiplex PCR rounds, a slightly modified ARM-PCR procedure. Multiplex TRBV1-TRBV30 forward primers and a Cbeta reverse primer were used in the first two PCR rounds, each of which was run for approximately 9 cycles. TCRdb reanalyzed the raw reads on its own, using fastp at Q25 for trimming and MiXCR for clone calling, and kept in-frame beta chains. Entries are consolidated by CDR3 protein sequence, retaining the most common genes and DNA. The sample profile shows roughly 86,000 distinct CDR3 sequences; approximately 68% of them were found once. The top ten clones comprise roughly 30% of the sample.

Without any cell sorting, total RNA and DNA were co-extracted from approximately 22-30 mg of bulk tissue using the AllPrep DNA/RNA mini kit. Sequencing was carried out using tumor-adjacent normal liver tissue. These receptors were obtained from a man aged 40-50 years with primary liver carcinoma and hepatitis B virus infection.

Concerning this clonotype itself: One junction end disagrees with the germline gene, perhaps due to a read error. The chain links TRBV11-2 to TRBJ1-2; D may be TRBD1 (5 bases). CDR3 length: 14 amino acids. Per germline, CDR1 SGHAT and CDR2 FQNNGV. The CDR3 spells CASSLTGVTYGHTF. For the CDR3, the DNA is TGTGCCAGCAGCCTTACAGGCGTTACCTATGGCCACACCTTC. Full variable domain (missing parts from reference TRBV11-2 and TRBJ1-2): EAGVAQSPRYKIIEKRQSVAFWCNPISGHATLYWYQQILGQGPKLLIQFQNNGVVDDSQLPKDRFSAERLKGVDSTLKIQPAKLEDSAVYLCASSLTGVTYGHTFGSGTRLTVV.

This clonotype was seen many times. This rearrangement joins TRBV12-3 or TRBV12-4 to TRBJ2-3; D not certain. The CDR3 sequence is 11 residues long. V lost 7 bases, J lost 6 bases, and 8 bases lay in between. In nucleotides, the CDR3 is TGTGCCAGCACCCTCGGGGATACGCAGTATTTT. It encodes CASTLGDTQYF.

This clonotype was found a few times. A much larger clone differs from this one at a single base, so this may be a read error. The chain couples TRBV6-5 to TRBJ2-1; D not certain. This CDR3 comprises 14 residues. Germline CDR1 reads MNHEY; CDR2 reads SVGAGI. V was pared by 5 bases and J by 5 bases, with 13 bases between. Here the CDR3 DNA reads TGTGCCAGCAGTCTCGACGACACGAACAATGAGCAGTTCTTC. Its protein is CASSLDDTNNEQFF.

This clonotype was detected ten times or more. V usage is TRBV7-8 and J usage is TRBJ1-2; D not certain. The V and J ends lost 3 bases and 2 bases respectively, with 7 bases between them. The CDR3 is 13 amino acids. CDR1 is SGHVS and CDR2 is FQNEAQ in the germline V gene. The CDR3 protein is CASSLRPNYGYTF. Written as DNA, the CDR3 is TGTGCCAGCAGCTTGCGACCCAACTATGGCTACACCTTC.

Regarding this clonotype: The CDR3 does not end in the conserved phenylalanine or tryptophan, so this is likely a read error. The chain recombines TRBV29-1 with TRBJ2-5; weak D call: TRBD2 (6 bases). The germline V gene encodes CDR1 SQVTM and CDR2 ANQGSEA. The CDR3 length is 12 residues. The CDR3 region is CSVRDYQETQYV. The DNA for the CDR3 is TGCAGTGTTCGGGACTACCAAGAGACCCAGTACGTC.

DNA for the CDR3: TGTGCCATGAGCCAAGGAGTAGCGGACCAAGAGACCCAGTACTTC. Its protein is CAMSQGVADQETQYF. This chain uses TRBV4-2 with TRBJ2-5, with a possible D match to TRBD2 (6 bases). The CDR3 consists of 15 residues. CDR1 is LGHNA and CDR2 is YNFKEQ in the germline V gene. V lost 10 bases to trimming and J lost 0 bases, with 18 bases between them.

This clonotype was found once. The chain couples TRBV11-2 to TRBJ2-2, with unresolved D. CDR1 and CDR2 (germline): SGHAT, FQNNGV. The CDR3 extends over 14 amino acids. V lost 5 bases to trimming and J lost 9 bases, with 16 bases between them. CDR3: CASSTDLKGRELFF. CDR3 sequence (DNA): TGTGCCAGCAGCACAGACTTGAAGGGCAGGGAGCTGTTTTTT.

On this clonotype itself: The CDR3 does not close with the conserved phenylalanine or tryptophan, likely indicating a read error. Because the CDR3's place on the DNA is in doubt, the DNA is left out and the CDR3 is given as listed by TCRdb. The chain uses TRBV29-1 and TRBJ2-7; the D call TRBD1 from the table was never checked on the DNA. With termini counted, the CDR3 has 13 amino acids. Germline-derived CDR1 and CDR2 are SQVTM and ANQGSEA. CDR3 sequence reads: CSVDGQGPYELYY.

Details on this clonotype: This CDR3 fails to terminate in the conserved phenylalanine or tryptophan, so it likely reflects a read error. The J gene is TRBJ2-7, the V gene TRBV29-1; D uncertain. Germline-derived CDR1 and CDR2 are SQVTM and ANQGSEA. CDR3 size: 14 residues. Trimming left V 7 bases short and J 0 bases short, with 16 bases between. The CDR3: CSAWSSGISYEQYL. The CDR3, as DNA: TGCAGCGCCTGGTCCTCAGGCATCTCCTACGAGCAGTACCTC.

Turning to this clonotype: One end of the junction does not line up with germline, which may come from a read error. The CDR3 nucleotides are TGTGTCAGCAGTGAGGGACAGGTGGACACCGGGGAGCTGTTTTTT. It translates to CVSSEGQVDTGELFF. J is TRBJ2-2 and V is TRBV6-1, with 8 nucleotides matching TRBD1. The length of the CDR3 is 15 residues. Germline-derived CDR1 and CDR2 are MNHNS and SASEGT.

This clonotype has just a few counts. The gene calls are TRBV24-1 and TRBJ2-1, with D maybe TRBD2 (6 bases). Germline V CDR1 and CDR2: KGHDR, SFDVKD. Trimming removed 0 bases at V and 5 bases at J, with 13 bases between. The CDR3 totals 16 residues. The CDR3 here is CATSDLRGRQDNEQFF. The CDR3 coding sequence is TGTGCCACCAGTGATTTGCGAGGGAGGCAAGACAATGAGCAGTTCTTC.

The table lists this clonotype with a count of one. At one of its ends the junction is not consistent with the germline gene, which may arise from a read error. The chain combines TRBV29-1 with TRBJ2-1; D not certain. The CDR3 totals 12 residues. The V gene's germline CDR1 is SQVTM and CDR2 ANQGSEA. The CDR3 nucleotides read TGCGGCGTTGGTGCCAGCTACAATGAGCAGTTCTTC. It codes for CGVGASYNEQFF.

As to this clonotype: Germline is not matched at one junction end, which may reflect a read error. The J gene is TRBJ2-1, the V gene TRBV29-1; the D gene is possibly TRBD2 (5 bases). This CDR3 region has 12 residues. CDR1 is SQVTM and CDR2 is ANQGSEA in the germline V gene. The CDR3 nucleotides read TGCAGAGTTGACCGGGATTGGCGAGAGCAGTTCTTC. This gives the protein CRVDRDWREQFF.

This clonotype has ten or more counts. The rearrangement joins TRBV4-1 to TRBJ2-7; TRBD2 is a possible D gene (5 bases). CDR3 length equals 16 residues. Germline CDR1 and CDR2: MGHRA and YSYEKL. Deletions cut 0 bases from V and 2 bases from J, with 14 bases between. The CDR3 here is CASSQEHPSGTYEQYF. The CDR3 region has the DNA TGCGCCAGCAGCCAAGAACATCCCTCCGGGACCTACGAGCAGTACTTC.

About this clonotype itself: At one end the junction does not follow the germline gene, possibly because of a read error. J is TRBJ2-1 and V is TRBV6-6; D is possibly TRBD2 (5 bases). The CDR3 is made up of 16 amino acids. Germline loops: CDR1 MNHNY, CDR2 SVGAGI (reference sequence). The chain's CDR3 is CASMLSVLSSCNEQFF. For the CDR3, the DNA is TGTGCCAGCATGCTTAGCGTACTTAGCTCCTGCAATGAGCAGTTCTTC.

In regard to this clonotype: A much larger clone differs from this one at a single base, so this may be a read error. CDR3 protein: CASSGRPQGAGVTQYF. CDR3 sequence (DNA): TGTGCCAGCAGTGGCCGTCCACAGGGGGCCGGGGTGACCCAGTACTTC. The V call is TRBV28, the J call TRBJ2-5, with 9 nucleotides matching TRBD1. CDR3 length equals 16 residues. Germline lookup yields CDR1 MDHEN and CDR2 SYDVKM. V was pared by 5 bases and J by 7 bases, with 14 bases of the junction left unmatched.

Turning to this clonotype: A much larger clone lies a single base off, so this may be a read error. The V gene is TRBV5-5, the J gene TRBJ1-4; D uncertain. This CDR3 is 13 amino acids long. Germline CDR1 SGHKS, CDR2 YYEKEE (reference sequence). The CDR3 region has the DNA TGTGCCAACAGCTTAGGTGTCAACGAAAAACTGTTTTTT. Its translation: CANSLGVNEKLFF.

This clonotype appeared many times. The chain employs TRBV5-1 and TRBJ2-3; 8 bases line up with TRBD1. CDR3 length: 14 residues. The germline CDR1 and CDR2 sequences are SGHRS and YFSETQ. The junction had 6 bases not matched to a gene; V was cut back by 7 bases and J by 2 bases. The CDR3 DNA reads as TGCGCCAGCTACAGGGACAGGATCACAGATACGCAGTATTTT. Protein product: CASYRDRITDTQYF. The variable domain in full, completed from reference TRBV5-1 and TRBJ2-3, reads KAGVTQTPRYLIKTRGQQVTLSCSPISGHRSVSWYQQTPGQGLQFLFEYFSETQRNKGNFPGRFSGRQFSNSRSEMNVSTLELGDSALYLCASYRDRITDTQYFGPGTRLTVL.

The chain recombines TRBV11-2 with TRBJ2-5, with D perhaps given as TRBD1 or TRBD2 (5 bases each). This CDR3 comprises 14 residues. V gave up 8 bases and J gave up 7 bases, with 20 bases separating them. Germline CDR1 SGHAT, CDR2 FQNNGV. CDR3 region: CASGLTGPAVTQYF. CDR3 bases: TGTGCCAGCGGACTGACGGGGCCCGCGGTGACCCAGTACTTC.

Details on this clonotype: This clone may be a read error of a much larger clone one base away. The rearrangement joins TRBV10-3 to TRBJ1-2; a possible D gene is TRBD1 (6 bases). From germline, CDR1 is ENHRY and CDR2 SYGVKD. This CDR3 region has 13 residues. The V and J ends lost 0 bases and 7 bases respectively, with 9 bases between them. The CDR3 DNA sequence: TGTGCCATCAGTGAGTCAACAGGGCTTGGCTACACCTTC. Translating it yields CAISESTGLGYTF.

This clonotype was counted at least ten times. The gene calls are TRBV10-2 and TRBJ2-3, with 9 bases identical to TRBD1. This CDR3 has 13 amino acids. The V and J ends lost 8 bases and 3 bases, in that order; junction bases with no gene match: 3. Germline V gives CDR1 WSHSY, CDR2 SAAADI. CDR3 sequence (DNA): TGCGCCAGCTTGGACAGGGGAACAGATACGCAGTATTTT. Translation gives CASLDRGTDTQYF.

The chain carries TRBV19 and TRBJ2-1; D unresolved. There are 13 residues in the CDR3. V was pared by 11 bases and J by 0 bases, with 11 bases between. CDR1 is LNHDA and CDR2 is SQIVND in the germline V gene (reference sequence). In DNA, the CDR3 is TGTGCCTCCCAAAGGGACTCCTACAATGAGCAGTTCTTC. Protein product: CASQRDSYNEQFF.

As to this clonotype: At one end the junction does not follow the germline gene, possibly because of a read error. The chain uses TRBV6-5 and TRBJ1-5, with D hard to call. From germline, CDR1 is MNHEY and CDR2 SVGAGI. The CDR3 is 14 residues long. This CDR3 is CASSESQNYQPQHF. Here the CDR3 DNA reads TGTGCAAGCAGTGAGTCACAGAATTATCAGCCCCAGCATTTT.

This clonotype was picked up many times. The CDR3 loop reads CSVELWGTGAYEQYF. DNA for the CDR3: TGCAGCGTTGAGTTGTGGGGGACAGGGGCCTACGAGCAGTACTTC. This chain uses TRBV29-1 with TRBJ2-7; TRBD1 aligns across 10 bases. Germline CDR1 and CDR2: SQVTM and ANQGSEA. The CDR3 length is 15 residues. The trim removed 3 bases at V and 2 bases at J, leaving 7 bases unmatched.

The sample holds many counts of this clonotype. This chain connects TRBV14 to TRBJ2-5; 12 bases fit TRBD2. Germline V gene lookup returns CDR1 SGHDN and CDR2 FVKESK. There are 16 residues in the CDR3. V shed 4 bases and J 5 bases; nucleotides not matched to a gene: 8. CDR3 amino acids: CASSPVTSGSAETQYF. CDR3 DNA sequence: TGTGCCAGCAGCCCCGTGACTAGCGGGAGCGCGGAGACCCAGTACTTC.

A remark on this clonotype: At one end, the junction sequence differs from germline, possibly due to a read error. The rearrangement links TRBV11-2 to TRBJ2-5, with a tentative D call TRBD2 (6 bases). Germline-derived CDR1 and CDR2 are SGHAT and FQNNGV. The CDR3 consists of 16 residues. In DNA, the CDR3 is TGTGCCGGCAGATCTCGGGACTCGGCCCATCAAGAGACCCAGAACTTC. Its protein is CAGRSRDSAHQETQNF. The entire variable domain, with the rest obtained from reference TRBV11-2 and TRBJ2-5, is as follows: EAGVAQSPRYKIIEKRQSVAFWCNPISGHATLYWYQQILGQGPKLLIQFQNNGVVDDSQLPKDRFSAERLKGVDSTLKIQPAKLEDSAVYLCAGRSRDSAHQETQNFGPGTRLLVL.

This chain links TRBV6-5 with TRBJ2-2, with a possible D match to TRBD1 (6 bases). Germline-derived CDR1 and CDR2 are MNHEY and SVGAGI. This CDR3 region has 16 residues. Trimming shortened V by 1 base and J by 3 bases, and 12 bases separated the two germline ends. The CDR3 here is CASSYFGTRDTGELFF. The CDR3, as DNA: TGTGCCAGCAGTTACTTCGGGACACGAGACACCGGGGAGCTGTTTTTT.